The sequence of this TCR beta chain was determined in a study of blood T cell repertoires in COVID-19 (dated by TCRdb to 2018 to 2020). Regarding the research as a whole: The collaborator samples originated in the United States, Italy and Spain and spanned the acute and convalescent phases of COVID-19. A de-identified subject ID, COVID-19 status, age in years and sex were almost always included in the sample metadata. The dataset comprised deeply sampled blood TCRbeta repertoires from subjects exposed to, actively infected with, or recovered from COVID-19. Where available, HLA class I and class II types were obtained from metadata supplied by the sample provider rather than from assay-based typing. The prospective study material was composed of cDNA or gDNA derived from T cells, B-cell-depleted T cells, or PBMCs. A freely available public database, intended as a resource for researchers studying the immune response to SARS-CoV-2, is where the repertoires were released. Samples were obtained from the ongoing ImmuneRACE study (first 160 participants) and from about 1,300 subjects provided by 6 global collaborators.

Points the paper makes about the study in general: How much clinical and demographic metadata was included differed by source and by participant, and the metadata was provided uncurated.

One collaborating source in Seattle enrolled patients during active infection and followed them longitudinally through the course of disease. Each collaborating institution followed its own protocols to collect whole blood in K2EDTA tubes. Collaborator samples were shipped for TCRbeta analysis as frozen whole blood, isolated PBMCs, or DNA extracted from either sample type. With respect to this clone: Its antigen remains undetermined. At one boundary the junction diverges from the germline segment, which might be a read error.

The CDR3 numbers 18 residues from cysteine through phenylalanine. Only CDR3 DNA remains: 54 bases, in frame from the first base. From a lookup of the germline V gene, CDR1 and CDR2 are MDHEN and SYDVKM. TCRbeta CDR3 regions were amplified from genomic DNA using the immunoSEQ Assay, a bias-controlled multiplex PCR. Per the source publication's procedure: Nucleated cell counts per sample were estimated from amplification of reference gene primers within the assay. To quantify the absolute abundance of each unique TCRbeta CDR3 rearrangement, sequence reads were collapsed and filtered. For each sample, productive Simpson clonality was calculated as the square root of Simpson's diversity index across productive rearrangements. TCRdb obtained this table from immuneACCESS and retained in-frame rearrangements with V and J assigned. These tables miss some clones; where compared with another copy, unresolved V genes account for less than half of the shortfall, and the remainder is unexplained. The V and J calls and clone size come from that table; D and trimming were worked out from the DNA. In all, the sample holds about 130,000 clones, and roughly 72% of those were seen once. Jointly, the top ten make up 6% of the sample.

The chain links TRBV28 with TRBJ2-6; 10 bases in the junction line up with TRBD1. The source is a man older than 75 with COVID-19, enrolled during active disease. The sequencing sample was made of peripheral blood. The encoded CDR3 is CASTLRDRGVLGANVLTF. The nucleotide sequence reads TGTGCCAGCACTTTACGGGACAGGGGAGTTCTTGGGGCCAACGTCCTGACTTTC.